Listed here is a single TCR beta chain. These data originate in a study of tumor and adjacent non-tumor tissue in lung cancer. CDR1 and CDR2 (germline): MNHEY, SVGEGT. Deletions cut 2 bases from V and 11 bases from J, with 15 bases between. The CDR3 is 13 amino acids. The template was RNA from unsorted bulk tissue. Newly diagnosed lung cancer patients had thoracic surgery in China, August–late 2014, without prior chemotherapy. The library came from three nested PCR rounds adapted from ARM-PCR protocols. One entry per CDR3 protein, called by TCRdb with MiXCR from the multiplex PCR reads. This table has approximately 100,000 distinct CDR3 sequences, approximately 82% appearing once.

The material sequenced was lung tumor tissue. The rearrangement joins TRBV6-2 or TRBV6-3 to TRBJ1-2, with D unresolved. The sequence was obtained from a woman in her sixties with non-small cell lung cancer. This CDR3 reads CASSYPAFYRYTF. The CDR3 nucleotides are TGTGCCAGCAGTTACCCGGCATTCTATAGGTACACCTTC.